One sample yielded the 18 T cell receptor beta chains listed below, sequenced in a study of blood T cell repertoires in COVID-19. The table came from immunoSEQ multiplex PCR; TCRdb's copy has only in-frame clones and leaves some out. The sample records approximately 140,000 clones, roughly 84% being singletons. The sample taken for sequencing was peripheral blood. The source is a man aged 55 to 70 with acute or convalescent COVID-19.

V and J are TRBV10-1 and TRBJ2-2; D gene ambiguous. This CDR3 comprises 13 residues. Trimming cost V 7 bases and J 7 bases, with 13 bases left between them. CDR1 is WNHNN and CDR2 is SYGVQD in the germline V gene (reference sequence). In DNA, the CDR3 is TGCGCCAGCACCCCGAGTGGCGGCGGGGAGCTGTTTTTT. Translating gives CASTPSGGGELFF.

The V gene is TRBV6-5, the J gene TRBJ1-4; D might be TRBD1 (6 bases). V lost 7 bases and J 10 bases, leaving 13 bases between the germline ends. CDR1 MNHEY and CDR2 SVGAGI come from the germline V gene. This CDR3 contains 12 residues. CDR3 nucleotides: TGTGCCAGCACGGGGGGGCGTGGAAAACTGTTTTTT. Its translation: CASTGGRGKLFF.

The chain combines TRBV7-2 with TRBJ1-1, with D unresolved. Germline-derived CDR1 and CDR2 are SGHTA and FQGNSA. The germline V and J ends were trimmed by 1 base and 1 base, with 7 bases remaining between them. The CDR3 has 14 amino acids. The CDR3 region has the DNA TGTGCCAGCAGCTTAGGACACGCGAACACTGAAGCTTTCTTT. Translated, it gives CASSLGHANTEAFF. Full variable domain (remainder filled in from reference TRBV7-2 and TRBJ1-1): GAGVSQSPSNKVTEKGKDVELRCDPISGHTALYWYRQSLGQGLEFLIYFQGNSAPDKSGLPSDRFSAERTGGSVSTLTIQRTQQEDSAVYLCASSLGHANTEAFFGQGTRLTVV.

The chain combines TRBV12-3 or TRBV12-4 with TRBJ1-4; 7 bases map to TRBD1. The CDR3 spans 13 residues. The J segment lost 5 bases and the V segment lost 6 bases, leaving 3 bases of the junction unmatched. CDR3 coding DNA: TGTGCCAGCAGAACACAGGGGAATGAAAAACTGTTTTTT. Its translation is CASRTQGNEKLFF.

The V call is TRBV18, the J call TRBJ2-1, with 11 bases lining up with TRBD2. CDR1 is KGHSH, CDR2 LQKENI, per germline. This CDR3 has 16 residues. J gave up 8 bases and V 2 bases, and 8 bases lay outside the gene matches. CDR3 DNA: TGTGCCAGCTCACCAGATAGCGGGAGGGCCCAGCATGAGCAGTTCTTC. It codes for CASSPDSGRAQHEQFF.

This chain connects TRBV9 to TRBJ2-1, with 8 bases lining up with TRBD2. Germline CDR1 is SGDLS and CDR2 is YYNGEE. V dropped 3 bases and J dropped 7; count of bases not matched to a gene: 6. The CDR3 extends over 14 amino acids. The CDR3 sequence is CASSAPGLGNEQFF. CDR3 nucleotide sequence: TGTGCCAGCAGCGCCCCGGGACTAGGAAATGAGCAGTTCTTC.

The V gene is TRBV6-2 or TRBV6-3, the J gene TRBJ1-1; no firm D call. The CDR3 runs 13 residues. V shed 1 base and J shed 7 bases, with 10 bases lying between them. The germline gives CDR1 MNHEY, CDR2 SVGEGT. The CDR3 nucleotides read TGTGCCAGCAGTTACTACAGAGCACTTGAAGCTTTCTTT. Amino acids: CASSYYRALEAFF.

The CDR3 region has the DNA TGCGCCAGCAGCCGCCTTGAAGGGGGTCCCAAAAACATTCAGTACTTC. It specifies CASSRLEGGPKNIQYF. The V call is TRBV5-1, the J call TRBJ2-4; D may be TRBD1 (6 bases). CDR3 length: 16 residues. The germline V gene has CDR1 SGHRS and CDR2 YFSETQ. V gave up 4 bases and J gave up 2 bases, with 16 bases separating them.

This chain uses TRBV5-1 with TRBJ2-2, with D possibly TRBD1 on 6 matching bases. Between the trimmed V and J ends, which lost 0 bases and 5 bases, there was a span of 11 bases. Germline V gene lookup returns CDR1 SGHRS and CDR2 YFSETQ. CDR3 length equals 15 residues. The DNA for the CDR3 is TGCGCCAGCAGCTTGGACAGGGTGCGAACCGGGGAGCTGTTTTTT. The encoded protein is CASSLDRVRTGELFF.

The chain couples TRBV19 to TRBJ1-5; D not certain. The CDR3 spans 14 residues. Germline values: CDR1 LNHDA, CDR2 SQIVND (reference sequence). V lost 6 bases, J lost 4 bases, and 13 bases lay in between. The CDR3 DNA reads TGTGCCAGTAGGCCCGTGGTCACTAATCAGCCCCAGCATTTT. Translation: CASRPVVTNQPQHF.

J is TRBJ1-2 and V is TRBV5-1; 9 nucleotides align to TRBD1. The CDR3 length is 15 residues. Germline CDR1 is SGHRS and CDR2 is YFSETQ. V was pared by 3 bases and J by 8 bases, with 11 bases of the junction left unmatched. The CDR3 DNA follows: TGCGCCAGCAGCTCAGGGGGACAGGGTCCGGGCGGCTACACCTTC. Residues: CASSSGGQGPGGYTF.

This clone was found a few times. J is TRBJ1-1 and V is TRBV7-3; D uncertain. Germline CDR1 reads SGHTA; CDR2 reads FQGTGA. This CDR3 has 14 amino acids. The V and J ends lost 4 bases and 4 bases respectively, with 13 bases between them. The DNA of the CDR3 is TGTGCCAGCAGCTCCGGCGGGGTTTTCACTGAAGCTTTCTTT. Translation gives CASSSGGVFTEAFF.

Comment on this clone: An end of the junction does not agree with germline; a read error may underlie this. The chain combines TRBV6-5 with TRBJ2-7, with 11 bases that match TRBD2. Germline CDR1 reads MNHEY; CDR2 reads SVGAGI. This CDR3 region has 14 residues. This chain's CDR3 is CASTLRTSGPSLNF. Here the CDR3 DNA reads TGTGCCAGCACCCTTAGGACTAGCGGGCCCTCCCTTAACTTC.

V and J are TRBV5-5 and TRBJ2-7; a possible D gene is TRBD1 (6 bases). Trimming took off 5 bases at V and 5 bases at J, with 17 bases between the two ends. The germline CDR1 and CDR2 sequences are SGHKS and YYEKEE (reference sequence). The CDR3 has 14 amino acids. CDR3 nucleotide sequence: TGTGCCAGCAGTTCACCAACAGGGACGGACGAGCAGTACTTC. This sequence encodes CASSSPTGTDEQYF.

The V and J genes are TRBV19 and TRBJ1-4; D is undetermined. V was pared by 3 bases and J by 0 bases, with 11 bases between. The CDR3 contains 16 residues. CDR1 and CDR2 from the germline V gene are LNHDA and SQIVND (reference sequence). The DNA of the CDR3 is TGTGCCAGTAGTATCCTCGGGTCCCCAACTAATGAAAAACTGTTTTTT. This sequence encodes CASSILGSPTNEKLFF.

The chain employs TRBV4-1 and TRBJ2-3, with 12 bases matching TRBD2. Germline CDR1 and CDR2: MGHRA and YSYEKL. CDR3 length equals 15 residues. The trim removed 4 bases at V and 5 bases at J, leaving 4 bases unmatched. In nucleotides, the CDR3 is TGCGCCAGCAGCCTAGGGACTAGCGGGTTAGATACGCAGTATTTT. This encodes CASSLGTSGLDTQYF.

This chain links TRBV7-2 with TRBJ2-5; 7 bases are a match to TRBD2. The V and J ends lost 5 bases and 1 base, in that order; junction bases with no gene match: 1. Germline V gene sequence: CDR1 SGHTA, CDR2 FQGNSA. CDR3 length equals 13 residues. This CDR3 is CASSRGVQETQYF. DNA for the CDR3: TGTGCCAGCAGCCGGGGGGTCCAAGAGACCCAGTACTTC.

The chain has TRBV7-2 and TRBJ2-2; a weak D match, TRBD1 (6 bases). The CDR3 consists of 15 residues. Germline CDR1 reads SGHTA; CDR2 reads FQGNSA. V was clipped by 7 bases and J by 4 bases, with 16 bases between them. The CDR3 nucleotides are TGTGCCAGCATCGGACTCAGGGGCGGCACCGGGGAGCTGTTTTTT. It codes for CASIGLRGGTGELFF.